What follows is one T cell receptor (beta chain) and its context. Its antigen is as yet unknown. The method was immunoSEQ multiplex PCR; TCRdb's version includes in-frame clones alone and lacks a portion of them. The data contain 80,000 to 90,000 clones, just under 95% of them seen just once; the ten biggest clones take up less than 0.4%. The data belong to a study of graft-versus-host responses after intestinal transplantation. The CDR3 spans 10 residues. Trimming left V 4 bases short and J 6 bases short, with 4 bases between. The germline CDR1 and CDR2 sequences are SQVTM and ANQGSEA. Findings and caveats of the study: Across patients carrying graft-donor T cell macrochimerism, allografts held high graft-versus-host to host-versus-graft clonal ratios.

Sequenced material: unstimulated CD4+ T cells sorted from spleen or lymph node cells, taken before intestinal transplant. This clonotype originated in a human donor who received an intestinal transplant. The chain uses TRBV29-1 and TRBJ1-5; D not certain. The CDR3 is CSVGSQPQHF. For the CDR3, the DNA is TGCAGCGTTGGCTCTCAGCCCCAGCATTTT.